A single T cell receptor beta chain is shown here with its context. These data belong to a study of cytomegalovirus exposure and HLA in healthy donors. The PCR employed 60 Vbeta primers together with 13 Jbeta primers. The repertoire was sequenced with immunoSEQ multiplex PCR; TCRdb's copy has only in-frame clones and lacks some. The sample consists of under 140,000 clones, around 87% of them appearing once. Germline CDR1 is SGHDN and CDR2 is FVKESK. The CDR3 is 16 residues long. V lost 6 bases and J lost 5; bases outside the gene matches: 10. The receptor comes from a man in his forties or fifties in good health and CMV-seronegative. Sequenced material: PBMCs. The chain recombines TRBV14 with TRBJ2-5; 12 nucleotides align to TRBD1. Written as DNA, the CDR3 is TGTGCCAGCAGTCCCCGGGGACAGGGGGCGCATGAGACCCAGTACTTC. It encodes CASSPRGQGAHETQYF. The full variable domain, completed using reference TRBV14 and TRBJ2-5, is EAGVTQFPSHSVIEKGQTVTLRCDPISGHDNLYWYRRVMGKEIKFLLHFVKESKQDESGMPNNRFLAERTGGTYSTLKVQPAELEDSGVYFCASSPRGQGAHETQYFGPGTRLLVL.